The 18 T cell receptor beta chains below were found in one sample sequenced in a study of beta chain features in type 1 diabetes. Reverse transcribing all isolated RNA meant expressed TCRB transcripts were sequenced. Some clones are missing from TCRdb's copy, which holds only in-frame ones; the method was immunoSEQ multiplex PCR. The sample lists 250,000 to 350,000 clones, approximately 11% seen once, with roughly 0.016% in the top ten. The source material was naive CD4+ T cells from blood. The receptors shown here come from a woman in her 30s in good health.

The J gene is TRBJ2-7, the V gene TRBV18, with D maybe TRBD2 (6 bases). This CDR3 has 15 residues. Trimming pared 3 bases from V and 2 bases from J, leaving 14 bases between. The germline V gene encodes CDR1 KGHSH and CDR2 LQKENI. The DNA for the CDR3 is TGTGCCAGCTCACCTGTCAGGACTATAGCCTACGAGCAGTACTTC. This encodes CASSPVRTIAYEQYF.

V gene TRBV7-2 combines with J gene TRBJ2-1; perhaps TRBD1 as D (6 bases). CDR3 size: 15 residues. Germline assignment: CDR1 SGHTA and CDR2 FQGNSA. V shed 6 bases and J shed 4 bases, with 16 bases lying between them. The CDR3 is CASRVNRVPYNEQFF. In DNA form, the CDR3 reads TGTGCCAGCAGAGTGAACAGGGTGCCGTACAATGAGCAGTTCTTC.

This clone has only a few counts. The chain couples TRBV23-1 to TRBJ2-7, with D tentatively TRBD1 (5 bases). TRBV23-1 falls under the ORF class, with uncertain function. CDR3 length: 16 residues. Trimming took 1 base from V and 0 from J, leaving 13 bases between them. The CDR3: CASSQYKGRSSYEQYF. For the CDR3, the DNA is TGCGCCAGCAGTCAATACAAGGGGCGAAGCTCCTACGAGCAGTACTTC.

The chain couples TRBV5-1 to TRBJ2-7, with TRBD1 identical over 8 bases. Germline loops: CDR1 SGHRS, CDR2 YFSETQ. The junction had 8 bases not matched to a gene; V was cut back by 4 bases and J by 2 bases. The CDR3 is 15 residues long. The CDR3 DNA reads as TGCGCCAGCAGCCCCCGCGGCAGGGGGCCCTACGAGCAGTACTTC. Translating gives CASSPRGRGPYEQYF.

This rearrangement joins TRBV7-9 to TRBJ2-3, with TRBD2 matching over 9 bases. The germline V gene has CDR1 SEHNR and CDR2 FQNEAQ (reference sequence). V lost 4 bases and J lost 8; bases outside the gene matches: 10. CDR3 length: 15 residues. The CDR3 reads CASSSGTSRPSTQYF. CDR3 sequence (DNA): TGTGCCAGCAGCTCGGGGACTAGCCGGCCCTCTACGCAGTATTTT.

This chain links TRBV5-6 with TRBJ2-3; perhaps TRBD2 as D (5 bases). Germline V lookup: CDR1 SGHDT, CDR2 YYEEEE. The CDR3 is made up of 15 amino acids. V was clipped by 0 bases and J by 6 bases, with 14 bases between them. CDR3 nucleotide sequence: TGTGCCAGCAGCTTGGAGCGGTGGGGATCGGATACGCAGTATTTT. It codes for CASSLERWGSDTQYF.

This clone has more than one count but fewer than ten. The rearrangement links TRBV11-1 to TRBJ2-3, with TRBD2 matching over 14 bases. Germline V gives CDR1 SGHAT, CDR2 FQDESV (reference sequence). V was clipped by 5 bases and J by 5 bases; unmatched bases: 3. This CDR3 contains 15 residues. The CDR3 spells CASSLGTSGRDTQYF. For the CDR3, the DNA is TGTGCCAGCAGCCTCGGGACTAGCGGGAGAGATACGCAGTATTTT.

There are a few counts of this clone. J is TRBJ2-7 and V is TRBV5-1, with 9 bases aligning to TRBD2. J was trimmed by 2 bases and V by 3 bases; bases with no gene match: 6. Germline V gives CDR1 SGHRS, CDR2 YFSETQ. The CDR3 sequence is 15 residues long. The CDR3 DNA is TGCGCCAGCAGCTCCATAGCGGGAGCCACCTACGAGCAGTACTTC. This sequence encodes CASSSIAGATYEQYF.

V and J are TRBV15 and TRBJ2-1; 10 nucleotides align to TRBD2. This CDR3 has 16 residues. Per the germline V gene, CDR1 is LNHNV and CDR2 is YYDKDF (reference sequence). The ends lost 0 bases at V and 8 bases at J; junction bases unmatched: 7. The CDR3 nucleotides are TGTGCCACCAGCAGAGATTTTCTAGCGGGAGCCCATGAGCAGTTCTTC. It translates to CATSRDFLAGAHEQFF.

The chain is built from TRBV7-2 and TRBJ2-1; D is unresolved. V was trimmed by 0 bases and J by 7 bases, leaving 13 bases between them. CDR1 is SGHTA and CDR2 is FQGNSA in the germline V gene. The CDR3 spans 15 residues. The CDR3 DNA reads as TGTGCCAGCAGCTTAGCCATCTCTGGCGGTAATGAGCAGTTCTTC. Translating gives CASSLAISGGNEQFF. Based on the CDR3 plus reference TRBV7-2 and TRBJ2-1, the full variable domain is GAGVSQSPSNKVTEKGKDVELRCDPISGHTALYWYRQSLGQGLEFLIYFQGNSAPDKSGLPSDRFSAERTGGSVSTLTIQRTQQEDSAVYLCASSLAISGGNEQFFGPGTRLTVL.

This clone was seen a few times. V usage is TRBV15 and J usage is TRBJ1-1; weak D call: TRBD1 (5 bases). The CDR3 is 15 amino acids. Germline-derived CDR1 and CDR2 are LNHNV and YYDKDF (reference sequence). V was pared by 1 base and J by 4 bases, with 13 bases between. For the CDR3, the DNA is TGTGCCACCAGCAGAGGAGGCAGGGAGGGCACTGAAGCTTTCTTT. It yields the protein CATSRGGREGTEAFF.

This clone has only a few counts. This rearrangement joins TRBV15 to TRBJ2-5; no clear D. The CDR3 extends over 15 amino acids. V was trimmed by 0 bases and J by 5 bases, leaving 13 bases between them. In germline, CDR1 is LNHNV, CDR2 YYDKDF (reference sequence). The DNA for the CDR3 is TGTGCCACCAGCAGAGATGGAGAGATTGCTGAGACCCAGTACTTC. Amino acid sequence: CATSRDGEIAETQYF.

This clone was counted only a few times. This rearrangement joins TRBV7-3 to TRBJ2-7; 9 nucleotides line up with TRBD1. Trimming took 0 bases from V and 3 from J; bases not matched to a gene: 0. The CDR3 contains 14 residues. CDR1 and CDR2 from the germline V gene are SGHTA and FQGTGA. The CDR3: CASSLTGQGYEQYF. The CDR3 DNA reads TGTGCCAGCAGCTTAACGGGACAGGGCTACGAGCAGTACTTC.

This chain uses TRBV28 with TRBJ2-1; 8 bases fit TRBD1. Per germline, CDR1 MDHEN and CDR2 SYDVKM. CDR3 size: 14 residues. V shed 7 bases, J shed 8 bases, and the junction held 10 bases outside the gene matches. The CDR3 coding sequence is TGTGCCAGCATTAACGGACAGGGAATGGATGAGCAGTTCTTC. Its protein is CASINGQGMDEQFF. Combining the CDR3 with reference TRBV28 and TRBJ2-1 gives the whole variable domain DVKVTQSSRYLVKRTGEKVFLECVQDMDHENMFWYRQDPGLGLRLIYFSYDVKMKEKGDIPEGYSVSREKKERFSLILESASTNQTSMYLCASINGQGMDEQFFGPGTRLTVL.

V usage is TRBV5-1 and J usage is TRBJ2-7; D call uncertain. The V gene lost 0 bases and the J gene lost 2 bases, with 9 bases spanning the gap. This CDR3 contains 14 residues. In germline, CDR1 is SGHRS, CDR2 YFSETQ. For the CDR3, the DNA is TGCGCCAGCAGCTTGGCCCAGGTCCCCTACGAGCAGTACTTC. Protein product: CASSLAQVPYEQYF.

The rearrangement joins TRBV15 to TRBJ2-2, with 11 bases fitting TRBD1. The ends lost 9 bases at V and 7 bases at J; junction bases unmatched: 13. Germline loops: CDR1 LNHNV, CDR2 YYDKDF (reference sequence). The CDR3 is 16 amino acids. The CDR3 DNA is TGTGCCACTCAAAGATTGGGGACAGGGGGTATCGGGGAGCTGTTTTTT. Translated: CATQRLGTGGIGELFF.

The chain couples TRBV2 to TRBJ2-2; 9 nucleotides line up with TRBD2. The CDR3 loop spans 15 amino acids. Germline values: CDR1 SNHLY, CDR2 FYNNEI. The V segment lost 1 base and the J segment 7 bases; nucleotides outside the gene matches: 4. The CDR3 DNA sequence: TGTGCCAGCAGTGAAGAGGGACTAGCCGTCGGGGAGCTGTTTTTT. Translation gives CASSEEGLAVGELFF.

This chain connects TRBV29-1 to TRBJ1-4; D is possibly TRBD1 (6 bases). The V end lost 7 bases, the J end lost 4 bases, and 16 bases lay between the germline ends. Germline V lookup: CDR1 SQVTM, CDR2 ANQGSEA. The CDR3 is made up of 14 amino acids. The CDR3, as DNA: TGCAGCGCAATGGAAGGGACAAGTAATGAAAAACTGTTTTTT. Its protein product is CSAMEGTSNEKLFF. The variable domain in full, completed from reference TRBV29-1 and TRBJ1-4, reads SAVISQKPSRDICQRGTSLTIQCQVDSQVTMMFWYRQQPGQSLTLIATANQGSEATYESGFVIDKFPISRPNLTFSTLTVSNMSPEDSSIYLCSAMEGTSNEKLFFGSGTQLSVL.